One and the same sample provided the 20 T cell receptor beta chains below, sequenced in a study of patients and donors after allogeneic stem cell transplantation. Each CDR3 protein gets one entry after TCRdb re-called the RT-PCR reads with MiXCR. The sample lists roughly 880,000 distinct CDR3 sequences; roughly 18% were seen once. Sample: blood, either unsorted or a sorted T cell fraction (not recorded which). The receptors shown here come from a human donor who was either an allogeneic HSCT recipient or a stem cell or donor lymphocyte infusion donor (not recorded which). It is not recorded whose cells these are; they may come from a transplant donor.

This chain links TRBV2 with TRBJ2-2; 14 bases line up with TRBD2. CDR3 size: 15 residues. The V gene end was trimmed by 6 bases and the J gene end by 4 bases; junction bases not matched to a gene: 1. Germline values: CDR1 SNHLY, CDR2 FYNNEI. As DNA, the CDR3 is TGTGCCAGCAGGGGGACTAGCGGGAGCACCGGGGAGCTGTTTTTT. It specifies CASRGTSGSTGELFF.

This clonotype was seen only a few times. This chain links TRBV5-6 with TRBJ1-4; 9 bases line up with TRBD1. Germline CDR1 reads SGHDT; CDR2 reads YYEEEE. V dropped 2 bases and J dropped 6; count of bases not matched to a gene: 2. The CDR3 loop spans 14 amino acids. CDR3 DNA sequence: TGTGCCAGCAGCTTCGGGACAGGGTATGAAAAACTGTTTTTT. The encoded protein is CASSFGTGYEKLFF.

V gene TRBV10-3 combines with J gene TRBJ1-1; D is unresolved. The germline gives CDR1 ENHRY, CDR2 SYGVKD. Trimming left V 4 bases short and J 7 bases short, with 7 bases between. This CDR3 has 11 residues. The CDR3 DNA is TGTGCCATCAGTGTTGGAATTGAAGCTTTCTTT. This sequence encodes CAISVGIEAFF.

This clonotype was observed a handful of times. CDR3 sequence reads: CAIRGQEGPYNEQFF. In DNA, the CDR3 is TGTGCCATCAGAGGACAGGAGGGGCCTTACAATGAGCAGTTCTTC. This rearrangement joins TRBV10-3 to TRBJ2-1; D might be TRBD1 (7 bases). CDR1 and CDR2 from the germline V gene are ENHRY and SYGVKD. V lost 6 bases to trimming and J lost 4 bases, with 16 bases between them. The CDR3 contains 15 residues.

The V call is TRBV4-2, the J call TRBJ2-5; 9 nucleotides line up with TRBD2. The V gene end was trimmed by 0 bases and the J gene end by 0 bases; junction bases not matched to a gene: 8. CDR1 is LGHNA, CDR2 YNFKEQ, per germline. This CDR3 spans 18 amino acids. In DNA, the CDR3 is TGTGCCAGCAGCCAAGATCTAAGGAGCGGGGGGAACCAAGAGACCCAGTACTTC. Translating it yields CASSQDLRSGGNQETQYF.

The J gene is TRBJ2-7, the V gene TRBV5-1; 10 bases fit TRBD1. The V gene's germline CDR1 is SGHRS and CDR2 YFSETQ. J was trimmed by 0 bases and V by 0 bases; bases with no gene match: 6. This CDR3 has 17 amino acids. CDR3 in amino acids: CASSLVSRDRGSYEQYF. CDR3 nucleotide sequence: TGCGCCAGCAGCTTGGTGTCTAGGGACAGGGGCTCCTACGAGCAGTACTTC.

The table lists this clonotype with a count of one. The CDR3 here is CASSLGTGRGDTQYF. The CDR3, as DNA: TGTGCCAGCAGTTTAGGGACAGGGCGGGGAGATACGCAGTATTTT. This chain links TRBV27 with TRBJ2-3, with 9 nucleotides matching TRBD1. This CDR3 comprises 15 residues. V dropped 2 bases and J dropped 5; count of bases not matched to a gene: 5. Germline V gives CDR1 MNHEY, CDR2 SMNVEV (reference sequence).

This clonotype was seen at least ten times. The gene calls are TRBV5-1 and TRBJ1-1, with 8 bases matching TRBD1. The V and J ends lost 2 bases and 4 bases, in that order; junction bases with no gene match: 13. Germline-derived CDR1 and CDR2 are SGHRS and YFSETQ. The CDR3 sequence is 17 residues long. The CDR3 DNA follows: TGCGCCAGCAGCTTTGGGGCAGGGGGCCTCTCTTCCACTGAAGCTTTCTTT. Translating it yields CASSFGAGGLSSTEAFF.

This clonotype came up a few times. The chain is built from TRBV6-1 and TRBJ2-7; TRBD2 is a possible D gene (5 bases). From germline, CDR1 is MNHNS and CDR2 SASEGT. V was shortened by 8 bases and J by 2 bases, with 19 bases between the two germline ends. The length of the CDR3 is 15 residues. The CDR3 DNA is TGTGCCAGCGCCACAATCCGAGGGCCAACCTACGAGCAGTACTTC. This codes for CASATIRGPTYEQYF.

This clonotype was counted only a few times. The CDR3 protein is CASSEDRGTYGYTF. CDR3 bases: TGTGCCAGCAGTGAAGATAGGGGGACCTATGGCTACACCTTC. The chain uses TRBV6-1 and TRBJ1-2; D possibly corresponds to TRBD1 (6 bases). The germline V and J ends were trimmed by 1 base and 4 bases, with 10 bases remaining between them. From germline, CDR1 is MNHNS and CDR2 SASEGT. The CDR3 extends over 14 amino acids.

The CDR3 here is CASVRTGGTGELFF. DNA of the CDR3: TGTGCCAGCGTTCGGACAGGGGGAACCGGGGAGCTGTTTTTT. V gene TRBV2 combines with J gene TRBJ2-2, with 10 bases that match TRBD1. The CDR3 runs to 14 residues. Unmatched junction bases numbered 5, after V lost 8 bases and J lost 5 bases. Germline V CDR1 and CDR2: SNHLY, FYNNEI.

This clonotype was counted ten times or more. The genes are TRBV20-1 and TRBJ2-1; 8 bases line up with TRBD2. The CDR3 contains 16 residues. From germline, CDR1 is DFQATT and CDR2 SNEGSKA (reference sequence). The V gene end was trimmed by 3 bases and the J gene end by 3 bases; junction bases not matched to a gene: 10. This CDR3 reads CSASGPGLGIYNEQFF. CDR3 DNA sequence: TGCAGTGCTAGCGGACCGGGACTAGGTATCTACAATGAGCAGTTCTTC.

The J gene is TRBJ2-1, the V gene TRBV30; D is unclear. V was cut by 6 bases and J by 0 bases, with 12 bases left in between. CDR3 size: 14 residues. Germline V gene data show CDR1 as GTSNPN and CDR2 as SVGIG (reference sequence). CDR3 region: CACHPVHSYNEQFF. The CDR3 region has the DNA TGTGCCTGCCATCCGGTCCACTCCTACAATGAGCAGTTCTTC.

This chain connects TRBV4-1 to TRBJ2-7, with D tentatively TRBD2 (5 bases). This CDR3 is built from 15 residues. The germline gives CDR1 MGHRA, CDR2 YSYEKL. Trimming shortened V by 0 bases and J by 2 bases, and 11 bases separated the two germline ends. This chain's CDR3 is CASSQELPGTYEQYF. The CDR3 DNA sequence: TGCGCCAGCAGCCAAGAATTACCGGGAACCTACGAGCAGTACTTC.

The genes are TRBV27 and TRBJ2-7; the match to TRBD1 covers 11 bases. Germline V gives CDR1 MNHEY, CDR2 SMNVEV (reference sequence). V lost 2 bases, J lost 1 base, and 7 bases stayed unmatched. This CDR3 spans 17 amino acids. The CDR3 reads CASSLGTGGIRSYEQYF. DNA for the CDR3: TGTGCCAGCAGTTTAGGGACAGGGGGAATAAGGTCCTACGAGCAGTACTTC.

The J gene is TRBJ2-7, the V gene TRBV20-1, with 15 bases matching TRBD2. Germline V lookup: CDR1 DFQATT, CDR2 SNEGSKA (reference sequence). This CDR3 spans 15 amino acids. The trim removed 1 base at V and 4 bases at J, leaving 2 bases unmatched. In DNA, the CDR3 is TGCAGTGCTAGAGCGGGACTAGCGGGAGGATACGAGCAGTACTTC. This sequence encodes CSARAGLAGGYEQYF.

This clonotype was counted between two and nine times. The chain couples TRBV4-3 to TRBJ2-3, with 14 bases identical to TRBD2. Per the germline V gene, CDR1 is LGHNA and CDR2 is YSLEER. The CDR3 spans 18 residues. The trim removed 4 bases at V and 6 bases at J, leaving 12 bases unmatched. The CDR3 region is CASSPSPRLAGGLDTQYF. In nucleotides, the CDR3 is TGCGCCAGCAGCCCTAGCCCTAGACTAGCGGGGGGGCTGGATACGCAGTATTTT.

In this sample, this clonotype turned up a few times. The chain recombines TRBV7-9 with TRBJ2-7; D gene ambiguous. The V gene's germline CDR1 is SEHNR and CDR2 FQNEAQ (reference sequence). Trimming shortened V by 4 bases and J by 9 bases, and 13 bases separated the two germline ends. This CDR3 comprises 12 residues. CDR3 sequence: CASSSRAVGQYF. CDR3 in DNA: TGTGCCAGCAGCTCAAGAGCTGTAGGGCAGTACTTC.

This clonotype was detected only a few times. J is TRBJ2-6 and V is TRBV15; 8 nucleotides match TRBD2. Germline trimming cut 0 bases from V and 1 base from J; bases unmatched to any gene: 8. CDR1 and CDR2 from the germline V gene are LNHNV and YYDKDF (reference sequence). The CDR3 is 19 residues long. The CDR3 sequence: CATSRDLRGAGSGANVLTF. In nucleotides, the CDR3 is TGTGCCACCAGCAGAGATTTGCGGGGGGCAGGGTCTGGGGCCAACGTCCTGACTTTC.

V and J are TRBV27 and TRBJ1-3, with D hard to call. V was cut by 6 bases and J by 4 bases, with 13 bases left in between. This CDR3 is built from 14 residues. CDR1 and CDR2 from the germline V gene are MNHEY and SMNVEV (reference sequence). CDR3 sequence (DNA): TGTGCCAGCAGGGGTGGAAAGCGGGGAAACACCATATATTTT. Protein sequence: CASRGGKRGNTIYF.